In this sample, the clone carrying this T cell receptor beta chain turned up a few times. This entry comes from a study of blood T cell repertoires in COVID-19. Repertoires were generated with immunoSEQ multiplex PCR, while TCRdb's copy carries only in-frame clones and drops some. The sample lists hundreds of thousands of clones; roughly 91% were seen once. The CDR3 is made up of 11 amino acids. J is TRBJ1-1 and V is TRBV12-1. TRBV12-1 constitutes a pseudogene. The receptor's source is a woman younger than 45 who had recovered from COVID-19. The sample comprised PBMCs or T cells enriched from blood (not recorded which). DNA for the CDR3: TGTGCCAGCAAAGCGACGGAGGAAGCTTTCTTT. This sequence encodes CASKATEEAFF.